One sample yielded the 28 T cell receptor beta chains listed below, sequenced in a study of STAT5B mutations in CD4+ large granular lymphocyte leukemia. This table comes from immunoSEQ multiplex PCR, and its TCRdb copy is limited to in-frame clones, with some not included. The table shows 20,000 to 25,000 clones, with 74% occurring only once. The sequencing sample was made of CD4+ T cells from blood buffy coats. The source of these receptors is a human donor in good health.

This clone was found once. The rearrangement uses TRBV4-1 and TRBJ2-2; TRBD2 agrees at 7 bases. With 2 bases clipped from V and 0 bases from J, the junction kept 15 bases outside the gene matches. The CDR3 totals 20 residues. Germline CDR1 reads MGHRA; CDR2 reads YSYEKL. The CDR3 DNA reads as TGCGCCAGCAGCCAAAGAGGGTTGGTGAGCGGGGCGGCGAACACCGGGGAGCTGTTTTTT. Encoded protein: CASSQRGLVSGAANTGELFF.

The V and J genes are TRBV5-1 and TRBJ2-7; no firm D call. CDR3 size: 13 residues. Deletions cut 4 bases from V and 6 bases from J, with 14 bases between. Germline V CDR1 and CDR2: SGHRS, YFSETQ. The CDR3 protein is CASSASTDTEQYV. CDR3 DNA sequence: TGCGCCAGCAGCGCGTCGACGGATACCGAGCAGTACGTC.

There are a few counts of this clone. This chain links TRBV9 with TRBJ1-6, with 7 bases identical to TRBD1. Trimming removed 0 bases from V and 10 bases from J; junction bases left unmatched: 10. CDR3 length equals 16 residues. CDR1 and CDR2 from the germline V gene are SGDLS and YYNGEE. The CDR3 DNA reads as TGTGCCAGCAGCGTAGCCACAGGGGCCGAGGGGTCACCCCTCCACTTT. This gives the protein CASSVATGAEGSPLHF. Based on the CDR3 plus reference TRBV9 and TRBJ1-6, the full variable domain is DSGVTQTPKHLITATGQRVTLRCSPRSGDLSVYWYQQSLDQGLQFLIQYYNGEERAKGNILERFSAQQFPDLHSELNLSSLELGDSALYFCASSVATGAEGSPLHFGNGTRLTVT.

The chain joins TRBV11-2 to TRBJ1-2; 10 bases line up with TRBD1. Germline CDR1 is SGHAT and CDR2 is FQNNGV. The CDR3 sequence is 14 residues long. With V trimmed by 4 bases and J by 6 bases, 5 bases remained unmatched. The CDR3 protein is CASSSRTGGHGYTF. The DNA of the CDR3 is TGTGCCAGCAGCTCACGGACAGGGGGGCATGGCTACACCTTC.

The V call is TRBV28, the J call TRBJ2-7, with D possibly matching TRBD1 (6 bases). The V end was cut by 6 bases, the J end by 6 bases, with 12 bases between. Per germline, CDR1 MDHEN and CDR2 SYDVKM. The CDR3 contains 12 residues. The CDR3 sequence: CASSQGPREQYV. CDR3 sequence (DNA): TGTGCCAGCAGCCAGGGGCCCCGCGAGCAGTACGTC.

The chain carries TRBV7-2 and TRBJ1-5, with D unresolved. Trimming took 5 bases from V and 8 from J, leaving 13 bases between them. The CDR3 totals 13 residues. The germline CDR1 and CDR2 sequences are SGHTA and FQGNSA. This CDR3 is CASSPPGREPQHF. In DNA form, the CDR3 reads TGTGCCAGCAGCCCCCCAGGTCGGGAGCCCCAGCATTTT.

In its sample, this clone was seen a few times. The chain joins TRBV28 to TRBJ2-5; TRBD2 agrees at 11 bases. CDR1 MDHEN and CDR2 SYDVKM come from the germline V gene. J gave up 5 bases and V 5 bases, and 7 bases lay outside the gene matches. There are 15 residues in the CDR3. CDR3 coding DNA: TGTGCCAGCAGTCGCCATAGCGGGGGGGCGGAGACCCAGTACTTC. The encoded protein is CASSRHSGGAETQYF.

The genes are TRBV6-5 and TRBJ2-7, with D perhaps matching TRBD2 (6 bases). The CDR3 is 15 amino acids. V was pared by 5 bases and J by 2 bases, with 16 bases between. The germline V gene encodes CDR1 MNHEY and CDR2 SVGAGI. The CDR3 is CASSPRLDSPYEQYF. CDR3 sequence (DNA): TGTGCCAGCAGTCCCCGACTAGACTCCCCCTACGAGCAGTACTTC.

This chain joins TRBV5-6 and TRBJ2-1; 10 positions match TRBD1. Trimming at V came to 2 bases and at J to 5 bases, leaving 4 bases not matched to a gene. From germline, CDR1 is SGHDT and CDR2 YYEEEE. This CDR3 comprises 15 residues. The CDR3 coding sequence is TGTGCCAGCAGCTTTGGGACAGGGGCGAACAATGAGCAGTTCTTC. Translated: CASSFGTGANNEQFF.

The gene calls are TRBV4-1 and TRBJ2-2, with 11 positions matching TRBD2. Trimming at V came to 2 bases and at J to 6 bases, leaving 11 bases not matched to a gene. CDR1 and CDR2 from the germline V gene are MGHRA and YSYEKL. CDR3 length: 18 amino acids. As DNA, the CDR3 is TGCGCCAGCAGCCAAAAATCCCTAGCGGGGGGCGGAGCCGGGGAGCTGTTTTTT. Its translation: CASSQKSLAGGGAGELFF.

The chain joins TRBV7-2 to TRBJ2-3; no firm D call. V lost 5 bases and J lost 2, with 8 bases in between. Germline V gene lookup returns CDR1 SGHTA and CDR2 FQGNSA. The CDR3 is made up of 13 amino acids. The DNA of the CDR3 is TGTGCCAGCAGCGGACCAAACACAGATACGCAGTATTTT. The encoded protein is CASSGPNTDTQYF.

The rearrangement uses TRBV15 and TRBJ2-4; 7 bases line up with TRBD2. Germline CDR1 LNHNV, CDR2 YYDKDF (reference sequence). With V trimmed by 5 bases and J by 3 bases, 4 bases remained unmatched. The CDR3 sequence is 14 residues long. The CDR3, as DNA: TGTGCCACCAGCGGCGGGGGTAGCAAAAACATTCAGTACTTC. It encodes CATSGGGSKNIQYF.

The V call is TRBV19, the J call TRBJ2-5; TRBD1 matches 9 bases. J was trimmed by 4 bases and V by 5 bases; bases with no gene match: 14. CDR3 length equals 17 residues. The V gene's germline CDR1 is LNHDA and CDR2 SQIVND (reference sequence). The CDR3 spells CASSSGTGSTLPETQYF. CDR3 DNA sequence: TGTGCCAGTAGTTCAGGGACAGGGAGCACCCTACCAGAGACCCAGTACTTC.

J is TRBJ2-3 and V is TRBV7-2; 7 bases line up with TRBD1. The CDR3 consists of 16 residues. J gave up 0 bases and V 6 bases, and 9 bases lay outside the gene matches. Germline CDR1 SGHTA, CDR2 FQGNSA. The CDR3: CASSNIRGWSTDTQYF. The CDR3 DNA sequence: TGTGCCAGCAGTAACATCAGGGGGTGGAGCACAGATACGCAGTATTTT.

CDR3 residues: CASSLTTADTQYF. DNA of the CDR3: TGTGCCAGCTCCCTCACCACGGCTGATACGCAGTATTTT. The gene calls are TRBV18 and TRBJ2-3; D is unresolved. The ends were cut back, 6 bases at V and 6 bases at J, with 13 bases in the middle. CDR1 is KGHSH and CDR2 is LQKENI in the germline V gene. This CDR3 has 13 amino acids.

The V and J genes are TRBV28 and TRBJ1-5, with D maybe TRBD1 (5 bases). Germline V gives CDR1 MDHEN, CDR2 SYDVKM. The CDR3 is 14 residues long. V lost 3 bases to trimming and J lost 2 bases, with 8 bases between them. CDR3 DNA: TGTGCCAGCAGTTTCCGCAGGGGCAATCAGCCCCAGCATTTT. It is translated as CASSFRRGNQPQHF.

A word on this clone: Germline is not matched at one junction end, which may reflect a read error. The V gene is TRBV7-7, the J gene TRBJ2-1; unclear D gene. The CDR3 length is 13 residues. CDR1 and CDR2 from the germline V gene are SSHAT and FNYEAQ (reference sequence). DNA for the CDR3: TGTGCTAGCAGCTTAGACTCTCACAATGAGCAGTTCTTC. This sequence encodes CASSLDSHNEQFF.

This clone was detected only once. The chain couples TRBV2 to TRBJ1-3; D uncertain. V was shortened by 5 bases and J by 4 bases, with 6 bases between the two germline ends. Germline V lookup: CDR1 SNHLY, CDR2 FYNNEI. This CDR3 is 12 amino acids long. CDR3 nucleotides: TGTGCCAGCAGTTTGGGGGGAAACACCATATATTTT. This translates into CASSLGGNTIYF.

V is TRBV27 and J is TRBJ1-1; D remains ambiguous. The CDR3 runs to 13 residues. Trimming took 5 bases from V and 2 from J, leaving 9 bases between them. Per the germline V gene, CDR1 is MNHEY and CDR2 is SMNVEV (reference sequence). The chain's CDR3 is CASSLQANTEAFF. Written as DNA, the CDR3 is TGTGCCAGCAGTCTCCAGGCAAACACTGAAGCTTTCTTT.

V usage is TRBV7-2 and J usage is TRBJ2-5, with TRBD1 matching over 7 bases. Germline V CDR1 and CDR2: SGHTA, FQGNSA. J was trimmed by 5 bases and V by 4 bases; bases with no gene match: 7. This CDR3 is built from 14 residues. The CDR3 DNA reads TGTGCCAGCAGCTCCGACAGGGTTCTGGAGACCCAGTACTTC. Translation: CASSSDRVLETQYF. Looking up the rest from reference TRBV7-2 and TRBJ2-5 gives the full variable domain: GAGVSQSPSNKVTEKGKDVELRCDPISGHTALYWYRQSLGQGLEFLIYFQGNSAPDKSGLPSDRFSAERTGGSVSTLTIQRTQQEDSAVYLCASSSDRVLETQYFGPGTRLLVL.

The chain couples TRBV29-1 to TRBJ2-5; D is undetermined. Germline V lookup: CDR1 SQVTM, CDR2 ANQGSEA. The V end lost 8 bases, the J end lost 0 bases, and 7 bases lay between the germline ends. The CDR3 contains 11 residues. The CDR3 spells CSLRYQETQYF. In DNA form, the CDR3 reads TGCAGCCTCAGGTACCAAGAGACCCAGTACTTC. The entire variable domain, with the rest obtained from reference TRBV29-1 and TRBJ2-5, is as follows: SAVISQKPSRDICQRGTSLTIQCQVDSQVTMMFWYRQQPGQSLTLIATANQGSEATYESGFVIDKFPISRPNLTFSTLTVSNMSPEDSSIYLCSLRYQETQYFGPGTRLLVL.

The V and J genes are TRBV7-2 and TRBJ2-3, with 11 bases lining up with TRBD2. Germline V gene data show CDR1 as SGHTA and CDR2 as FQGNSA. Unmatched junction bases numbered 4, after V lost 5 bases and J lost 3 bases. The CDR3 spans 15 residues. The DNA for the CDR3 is TGTGCCAGCAGCCTAACTAGCGGGAGAACAGATACGCAGTATTTT. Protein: CASSLTSGRTDTQYF.

Here the CDR3 reads CASSLVGTTDQPQHF. The CDR3 region has the DNA TGTGCCAGCAGCTTAGTGGGGACCACAGATCAGCCCCAGCATTTT. The V call is TRBV7-2, the J call TRBJ1-5; a weak D match, TRBD1 (5 bases). V lost 1 base to trimming and J lost 5 bases, with 12 bases between them. Germline assignment: CDR1 SGHTA and CDR2 FQGNSA. The CDR3 loop spans 15 amino acids.

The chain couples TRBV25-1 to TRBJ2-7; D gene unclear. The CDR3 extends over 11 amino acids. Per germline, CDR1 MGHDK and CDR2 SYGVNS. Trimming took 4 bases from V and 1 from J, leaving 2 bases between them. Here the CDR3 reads CASSVSYEQYF. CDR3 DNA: TGTGCCAGCAGTGTTTCCTACGAGCAGTACTTC.

CDR3 in amino acids: CASSFPFRGEGTEAFF. The DNA for the CDR3 is TGTGCCAGCAGCTTCCCCTTCAGGGGAGAGGGCACTGAAGCTTTCTTT. The chain links TRBV5-8 to TRBJ1-1, with a possible D match to TRBD1 (6 bases). Per the germline V gene, CDR1 is SGHTS and CDR2 is YDEGEE. The CDR3 sequence is 16 residues long. V was cut by 2 bases and J by 4 bases, with 18 bases left in between.

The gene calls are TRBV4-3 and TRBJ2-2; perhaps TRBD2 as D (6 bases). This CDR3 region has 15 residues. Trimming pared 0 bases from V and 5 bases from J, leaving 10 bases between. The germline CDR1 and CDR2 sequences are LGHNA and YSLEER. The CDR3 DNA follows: TGCGCCAGCAGCCAAGAGCAGGGAGGAACCGGGGAGCTGTTTTTT. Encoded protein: CASSQEQGGTGELFF.

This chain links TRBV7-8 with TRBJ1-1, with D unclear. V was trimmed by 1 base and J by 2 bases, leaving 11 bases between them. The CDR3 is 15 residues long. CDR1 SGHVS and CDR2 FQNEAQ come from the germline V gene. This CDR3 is CASSLGRAANTEAFF. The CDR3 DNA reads TGTGCCAGCAGCTTAGGTAGGGCGGCAAACACTGAAGCTTTCTTT.

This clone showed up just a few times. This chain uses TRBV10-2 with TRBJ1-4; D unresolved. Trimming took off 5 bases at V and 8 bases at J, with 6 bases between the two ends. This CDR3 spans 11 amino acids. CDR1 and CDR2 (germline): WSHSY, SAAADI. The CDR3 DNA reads TGCGCCAGCAGTCGAACCGAAAAACTGTTTTTT. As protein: CASSRTEKLFF.